This entry features one T cell receptor (beta chain) sequence. Its antigen target is currently unknown. Nothing much larger sits one base from this clone, and base qualities are not available. This sample is part of a study of T cell responses to AZD1222 COVID-19 vaccine (dated by TCRdb to about 2021). A note on the overall study: A total of 233 trial participants underwent TCR sequencing, of whom 200 to 220 received two doses of AZD1222 and some 26 received two doses of the MenACWY control vaccine. Trial participants were enrolled by age into subgroups of 18-55, 56-69 and 70-plus years, and 148, 28 and 57 TCR-sequenced participants, respectively, were included in these subgroups.

Paper-wide results and their limitations: Participants were mostly white British, with more females than males. The authors suggested clonal diversity may have been underestimated. Reportedly, almost half of the unique spike-specific TCRs recognized epitopes lying outside the regions that are mutated in the B.1.351 and B.1.1.7 variants. A significant rise in spike-specific TCR breadth and depth was observed after two AZD1222 doses relative to day 0 and relative to MenACWY recipients. Only six AZD1222 recipients were SARS-CoV-2 seropositive at baseline, limiting conclusions about previously exposed vaccinees. The vaccine-associated CD4 TCRs covered the entire spike protein, and the dominant responses fell in regions 160-218 and 743-854. In the small 56-69-year group, the increase in depth fell short of significance, most likely because of low power. Because no day 14 peak-response samples were available, repertoires were characterized only after the peak T cell response.

The CDR3 regions of human TCRbeta chains were subjected to immunosequencing. The authors' pipeline ran thus. TCRs in the repertoires were compared against a reference library of SARS-CoV-2-specific TCRs that had been generated with the MIRA antigen-specificity platform. Breadth meant the fraction of unique TCRs that were SARS-CoV-2-associated, whereas depth meant the fraction of total T cells that were SARS-CoV-2-associated. Using the MIRA data, each spike-specific TCR was mapped to the spike region that the TCR reacts to and placed in a CD4 or CD8 class. Log10-transformed breadth and depth values were compared by one-way ANOVA with Sidak's multiple comparisons tests. The clones in this table, taken by TCRdb from immuneACCESS, are in-frame only. Not every clone is retained; where verified, under half of the shortfall comes from an unresolved V gene, and the cause of the rest is unknown. V and J calls and clone size are given by that table; D and trimming were obtained from the DNA. The sample records over 130,000 clones, 80% to 95% of which are singletons. The top ten hold about 3.7% of the sample.

Its CDR3 holds 15 amino acids, cysteine through phenylalanine. Of the read, only the CDR3 DNA is kept; its 45 bases are in frame from base 1. Between the V and J ends, shortened by 1 base and 1 base respectively, the junction contains 8 bases. Looking up the germline V gene (reference sequence) yields CDR1 LGHDT and CDR2 YNNKEL. In the paper's terms, the time point label means: about 28 days (+/-7) after the second vaccine dose. AZD1222 recipients whose second dose came at about 4 weeks and those whose second dose came at about 12 weeks were combined into one group, since spike-specific TCR depth and breadth did not differ between the two schedules. The vaccinee samples were drawn from two UK trials, COV001 and COV002, one of which was a single-blind randomized controlled phase 2/3 trial testing AZD1222 (ChAdOx1 nCoV-19) in healthy adults. Trial participant PBMC samples were collected at day 0 and day 28 after the second dose for TCRbeta chain sequencing.

Sequencing used peripheral blood, obtained 28 days after the second AZD1222 dose. The rearrangement combines TRBV3-1 (or the pseudogene TRBV3-2) with TRBJ1-5; the D segment cannot be called with confidence. The clonotype comes from an adult who received the AZD1222 COVID-19 vaccine. The DNA sequence is given as TGTGCCAGCAGCCAAGTGGCGGGGAGCAATCAGCCCCAGCATTTT. This yields the protein CASSQVAGSNQPQHF.